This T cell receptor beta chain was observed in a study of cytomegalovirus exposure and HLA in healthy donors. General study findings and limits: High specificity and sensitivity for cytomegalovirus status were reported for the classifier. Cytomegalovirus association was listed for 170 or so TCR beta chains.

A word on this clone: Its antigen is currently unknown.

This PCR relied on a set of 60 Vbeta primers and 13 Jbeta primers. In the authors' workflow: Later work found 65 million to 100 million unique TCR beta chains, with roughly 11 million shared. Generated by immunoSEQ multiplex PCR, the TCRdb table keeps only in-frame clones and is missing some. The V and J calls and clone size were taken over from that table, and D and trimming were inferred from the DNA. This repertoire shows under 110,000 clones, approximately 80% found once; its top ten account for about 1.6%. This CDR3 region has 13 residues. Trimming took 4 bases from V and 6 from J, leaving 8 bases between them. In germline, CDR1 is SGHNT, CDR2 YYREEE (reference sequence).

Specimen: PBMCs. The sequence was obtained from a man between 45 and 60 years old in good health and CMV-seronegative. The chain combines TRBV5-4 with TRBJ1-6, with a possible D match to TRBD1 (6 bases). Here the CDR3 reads CASSLDSNSPLHF. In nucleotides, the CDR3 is TGTGCCAGCAGCCTGGACAGTAATTCACCCCTCCACTTT.